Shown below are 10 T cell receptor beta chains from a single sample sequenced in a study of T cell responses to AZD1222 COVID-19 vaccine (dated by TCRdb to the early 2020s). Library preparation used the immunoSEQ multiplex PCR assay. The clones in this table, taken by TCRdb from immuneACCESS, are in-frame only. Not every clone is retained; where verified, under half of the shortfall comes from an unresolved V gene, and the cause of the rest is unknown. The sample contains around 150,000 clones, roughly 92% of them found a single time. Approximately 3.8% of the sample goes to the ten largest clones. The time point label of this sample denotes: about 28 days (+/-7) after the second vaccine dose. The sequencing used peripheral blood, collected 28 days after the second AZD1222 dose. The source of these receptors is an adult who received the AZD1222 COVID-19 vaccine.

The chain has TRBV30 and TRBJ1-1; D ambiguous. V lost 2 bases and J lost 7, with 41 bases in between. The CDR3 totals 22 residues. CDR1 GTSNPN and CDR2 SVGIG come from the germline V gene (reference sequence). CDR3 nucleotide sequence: TGTGCCTGGAGTTTGCTACGGACGGGAAATGGGCGGGTAGCGGACCCCCGAGGTGAAGCTTTCTTT. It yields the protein CAWSLLRTGNGRVADPRGEAFF.

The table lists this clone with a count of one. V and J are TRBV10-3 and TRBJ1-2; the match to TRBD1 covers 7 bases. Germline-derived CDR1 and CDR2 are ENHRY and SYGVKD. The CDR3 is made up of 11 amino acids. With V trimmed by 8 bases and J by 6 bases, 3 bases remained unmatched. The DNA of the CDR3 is TGTGCCATCCGACAGGGTCATGGCTACACCTTC. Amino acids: CAIRQGHGYTF.

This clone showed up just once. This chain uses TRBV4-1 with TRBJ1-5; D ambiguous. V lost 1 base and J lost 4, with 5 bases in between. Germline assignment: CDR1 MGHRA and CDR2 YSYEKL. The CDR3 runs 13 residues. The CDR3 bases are TGCGCCAGCAGCCAAGGTCATAATCAGCCCCAGCATTTT. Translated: CASSQGHNQPQHF.

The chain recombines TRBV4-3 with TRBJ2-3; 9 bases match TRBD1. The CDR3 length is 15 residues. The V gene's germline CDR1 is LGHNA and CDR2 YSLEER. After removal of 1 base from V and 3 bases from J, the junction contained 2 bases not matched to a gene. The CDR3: CASSQGDRATDTQYF. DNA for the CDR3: TGCGCCAGCAGCCAAGGGGACAGGGCGACAGATACGCAGTATTTT.

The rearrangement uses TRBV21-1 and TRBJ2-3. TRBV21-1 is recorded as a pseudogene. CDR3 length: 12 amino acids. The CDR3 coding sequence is TGTGCCAGCAGCAAAGTCACAGATACGCAGTATTTT. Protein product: CASSKVTDTQYF.

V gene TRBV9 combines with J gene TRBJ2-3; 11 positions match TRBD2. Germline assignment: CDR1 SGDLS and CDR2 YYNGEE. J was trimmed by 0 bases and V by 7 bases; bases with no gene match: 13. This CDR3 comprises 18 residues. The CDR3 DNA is TGTGCCAGCGGGGGTAGCCTAGCGGGGGGCGTAAGCACAGATACGCAGTATTTT. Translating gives CASGGSLAGGVSTDTQYF.

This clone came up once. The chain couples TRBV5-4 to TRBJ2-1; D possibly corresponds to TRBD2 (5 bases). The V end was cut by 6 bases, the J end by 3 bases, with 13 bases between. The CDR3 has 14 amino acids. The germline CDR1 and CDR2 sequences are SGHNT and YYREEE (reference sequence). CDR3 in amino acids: CASTPSSSYNEQFF. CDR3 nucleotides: TGTGCCAGCACCCCTAGCAGTAGCTACAATGAGCAGTTCTTC.

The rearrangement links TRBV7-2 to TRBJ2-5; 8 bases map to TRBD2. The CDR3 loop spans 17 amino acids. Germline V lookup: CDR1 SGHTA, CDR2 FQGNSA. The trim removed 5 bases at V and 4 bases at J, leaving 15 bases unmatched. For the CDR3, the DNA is TGTGCCAGCAGCCCCCTAGCGGGTACCCTTCAGCTAGAGACCCAGTACTTC. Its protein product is CASSPLAGTLQLETQYF.

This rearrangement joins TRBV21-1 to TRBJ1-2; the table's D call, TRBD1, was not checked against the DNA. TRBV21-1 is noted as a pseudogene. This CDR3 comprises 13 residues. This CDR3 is CATPEAGADGYTF. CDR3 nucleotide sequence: TGTGCCACGCCGGAGGCAGGGGCTGATGGCTACACCTTC.

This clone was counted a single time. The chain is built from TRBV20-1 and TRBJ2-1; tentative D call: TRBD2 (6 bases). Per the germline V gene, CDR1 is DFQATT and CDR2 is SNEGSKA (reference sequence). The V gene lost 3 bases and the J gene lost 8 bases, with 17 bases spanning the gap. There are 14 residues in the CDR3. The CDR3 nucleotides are TGCAGTGCTAGTGGGGGGTCGGTGTGGGATGAGCAGTTCTTC. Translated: CSASGGSVWDEQFF.